This T cell receptor (beta chain) was sequenced in a study of blood T cell repertoires in COVID-19. Study summary: PBMCs, B-cell-depleted T cells, or T cells provided the cDNA or gDNA that made up the material.

There are 18 residues in the CDR3. In germline, CDR1 is SGHNT, CDR2 YENEEA. Unmatched junction bases numbered 10, after V lost 1 base and J lost 0 bases. As originally analysed: Cell counts per sample came from amplifying reference gene primers. Some clones are missing from TCRdb's copy, which holds only in-frame ones; the method was immunoSEQ multiplex PCR. V, J and clone size are those of that table, while D and trimming were read from the DNA. The sample has around 310,000 clones, around 89% seen once. The chain employs TRBV11-3 and TRBJ2-5, with 8 bases matching TRBD1. The material sequenced was peripheral blood. The receptor was derived from a woman aged 45-65 years with active or convalescent COVID-19. CDR3 bases: TGTGCCAGCAGCTTAGGCACAGGGGGACCCGTGTACCAAGAGACCCAGTACTTC. The encoded protein is CASSLGTGGPVYQETQYF.